The sequence of this TCR beta chain was determined in a study of blood T cell repertoires in COVID-19. Overall study context: Whether acute or convalescent, the COVID-19 samples came from the United States, Italy and Spain.

Authors' analysis steps: Amplification with reference gene primers provided the estimates of nucleated cell counts. TCRdb's copy holds only in-frame clones and misses some; the assay was immunoSEQ multiplex PCR. The D gene and trimming were derived from the DNA, and the V and J assignments and clone size from that table. This sample has 150,000 to 250,000 clones, with 82% found just once. V was clipped by 0 bases and J by 3 bases, with 14 bases between them. CDR1 is MNHEY and CDR2 is SVGEGT in the germline V gene. This CDR3 comprises 16 residues. The V call is TRBV6-2 or TRBV6-3, the J call TRBJ1-2; D remains unclear. The receptor was isolated from a human donor with acute or convalescent COVID-19. The donor label of this sample is uncertain. The sample comprised peripheral blood. CDR3 coding DNA: TGTGCCAGCAGTTACTCGAGTCGTCGGCAGGACTATGGCTACACCTTC. Translated, it gives CASSYSSRRQDYGYTF.